This T cell receptor beta chain comes out of a study of T cell responses to AZD1222 COVID-19 vaccine. Study results and limitations: Of spike-specific TCRs, nearly half reportedly target regions left unmutated in variants. The sample set comprised mostly white British donors with more females, and clonal diversity was possibly underestimated. Baseline serology detected seropositivity in only six AZD1222 recipients.

This table comes from immunoSEQ multiplex PCR, and its TCRdb copy is limited to in-frame clones, with some not included. This sample carries about 260,000 clones, approximately 93% of them seen once, and the ten largest clones take 0.5% to 0.65%. This clone was counted between two and nine times. The antigen remains undetermined. Here the sequenced sample was peripheral blood, taken on day 0 of AZD1222 vaccination. The TCR originated in an adult in good health.

This CDR3 is CASSRPRESDSPLHF. CDR3 nucleotides: TGTGCCAGCAGTCGCCCCAGGGAGTCGGATTCACCCCTCCACTTT. The chain employs TRBV28 and TRBJ1-6; possible D gene TRBD1, 5 bases. There are 15 residues in the CDR3. Trimming pared 5 bases from V and 8 bases from J, leaving 16 bases between. CDR1 MDHEN and CDR2 SYDVKM come from the germline V gene.